Each of the 13 T cell receptor beta chains below was sequenced from the same sample in a study of T cells in Graves' hyperthyroidism and ophthalmopathy. It was RNA transcripts that yielded the amplified TCR beta CDR3 regions. HTBI primers drove first-round RT-PCR of the TCR CDR3. TCRdb re-called the multiplex PCR reads through MiXCR, storing one row per CDR3 protein. The data contain over 450,000 distinct CDR3 sequences, around an eighth of them singletons. Sequenced input: blood. The receptor source for this set is a woman aged 18-29 years with Graves' hyperthyroidism.

This clonotype was observed many times. This chain connects TRBV12-3 or TRBV12-4 to TRBJ2-1; 12 bases fit TRBD2. The CDR3 totals 17 residues. V lost 7 bases to trimming and J lost 3 bases; unmatched junction nucleotides: 10. The CDR3 DNA sequence: TGTGCCAGCACCCTCACCCCGACTAGCGGGGGCTACAATGAGCAGTTCTTC. It yields the protein CASTLTPTSGGYNEQFF.

Ten or more counts support this clonotype. The J gene is TRBJ2-2, the V gene TRBV14; D is undetermined. This CDR3 has 11 amino acids. Germline V CDR1 and CDR2: SGHDN, FVKESK. V was shortened by 1 base and J by 10 bases, with 4 bases between the two germline ends. As DNA, the CDR3 is TGTGCCAGCAGCCAAGTACAGGAGCTGTTTTTT. Translation: CASSQVQELFF.

This clonotype was detected a few times. This chain joins TRBV10-2 and TRBJ2-1; TRBD2 aligns across 9 bases. The junction had 11 bases not matched to a gene; V was cut back by 10 bases and J by 7 bases. The CDR3 spans 14 residues. Germline V gives CDR1 WSHSY, CDR2 SAAADI. The chain's CDR3 is CAIRLAASLNEQFF. The CDR3 DNA sequence: TGCGCCATCCGACTAGCGGCGTCTCTGAATGAGCAGTTCTTC.

The CDR3 region has the DNA TGTGCCAGCAGCCTAAGGACTAGCGGGAGGGATGAGCAGTTCTTC. It translates to CASSLRTSGRDEQFF. The V and J genes are TRBV13 and TRBJ2-1, with TRBD2 matching over 15 bases. V lost 5 bases, J lost 8 bases, and 4 bases stayed unmatched. Germline CDR1 reads PRHDT; CDR2 reads FYEKMQ (reference sequence). The CDR3 sequence is 15 residues long.

At least ten counts were recorded for this clonotype. This rearrangement joins TRBV6-1 to TRBJ2-7; 8 bases align to TRBD1. The CDR3 spans 13 residues. V dropped 5 bases and J dropped 1; count of bases not matched to a gene: 1. The germline V gene has CDR1 MNHNS and CDR2 SASEGT. The CDR3 DNA reads TGTGCCAGCAGTCGGGACAGGTCCTACGAGCAGTACGTC. Protein: CASSRDRSYEQYV.

Ten or more counts support this clonotype. The chain combines TRBV7-9 with TRBJ2-7; D remains unclear. The V gene lost 1 base and the J gene lost 4 bases, with 11 bases spanning the gap. The CDR3 loop spans 14 amino acids. Germline V CDR1 and CDR2: SEHNR, FQNEAQ (reference sequence). The CDR3 loop reads CASSLGSRSYEQYV. The CDR3 coding sequence is TGTGCCAGCAGCTTAGGGAGTAGGTCGTACGAGCAGTACGTC.

The V and J genes are TRBV9 and TRBJ2-3; the D is unclear. Germline V gene sequence: CDR1 SGDLS, CDR2 YYNGEE. V was pared by 0 bases and J by 2 bases, with 10 bases between. The CDR3 has 15 amino acids. The CDR3 protein is CASSVGNPLTDTQYF. The CDR3, as DNA: TGTGCCAGCAGCGTAGGTAACCCACTCACAGATACGCAGTATTTT. Filled out from reference TRBV9 and TRBJ2-3, the complete variable domain reads DSGVTQTPKHLITATGQRVTLRCSPRSGDLSVYWYQQSLDQGLQFLIQYYNGEERAKGNILERFSAQQFPDLHSELNLSSLELGDSALYFCASSVGNPLTDTQYFGPGTRLTVL.

Comment on this clonotype: Just one base apart from a much larger clone, this may be a read error. The V and J genes are TRBV25-1 and TRBJ2-1, with D maybe TRBD2 (5 bases). Trimming pared 4 bases from V and 0 bases from J, leaving 7 bases between. Germline V lookup: CDR1 MGHDK, CDR2 SYGVNS. The CDR3 contains 14 residues. The CDR3 DNA reads TGTGCCAGCAGTGCTGGGAGCTCCTACAATGAGCAGTTCTTC. Protein: CASSAGSSYNEQFF. The variable domain in full, completed from reference TRBV25-1 and TRBJ2-1, reads EADIYQTPRYLVIGTGKKITLECSQTMGHDKMYWYQQDPGMELHLIHYSYGVNSTEKGDLSSESTVSRIRTEHFPLTLESARPSHTSQYLCASSAGSSYNEQFFGPGTRLTVL.

This clonotype was seen ten or more times. The genes are TRBV11-2 and TRBJ2-7; perhaps D is TRBD1 or TRBD2 (5 bases each). This CDR3 has 16 residues. From germline, CDR1 is SGHAT and CDR2 FQNNGV. Trimming took off 1 base at V and 5 bases at J, with 18 bases between the two ends. The CDR3 DNA sequence: TGTGCCAGCAGCTTAGTGGGGACCGCTGGGCGCGACGAGCAGTACTTC. Translation: CASSLVGTAGRDEQYF.

The table lists this clonotype with a few counts. V and J are TRBV20-1 and TRBJ2-4, with D possibly being TRBD1 or TRBD2 (6 bases each). The CDR3 contains 15 residues. Trimming took off 0 bases at V and 9 bases at J, with 18 bases between the two ends. In germline, CDR1 is DFQATT, CDR2 SNEGSKA (reference sequence). This chain's CDR3 is CSARERGAPGVIQYF. The CDR3 DNA reads TGCAGTGCTAGAGAGAGGGGGGCCCCCGGGGTCATTCAGTACTTC.

This clonotype was seen a few times. The V and J genes are TRBV19 and TRBJ1-1; D is undetermined. Germline CDR1 is LNHDA and CDR2 is SQIVND (reference sequence). The V and J ends lost 9 bases and 1 base respectively, with 12 bases between them. The CDR3 spans 13 residues. The CDR3 nucleotides read TGTGCCAGCCATCGACCCGAGAACACTGAAGCTTTCTTT. This encodes CASHRPENTEAFF.

The sample holds many counts of this clonotype. This rearrangement joins TRBV12-3 or TRBV12-4 to TRBJ2-7; possibly TRBD2 for D (6 bases). This CDR3 spans 13 amino acids. V lost 8 bases and J 4 bases, leaving 15 bases between the germline ends. The chain's CDR3 is CASSAAGKYEQYV. The CDR3 region has the DNA TGTGCCAGCTCGGCCGCGGGGAAGTACGAGCAGTACGTC.

This clonotype showed up just a few times. The chain employs TRBV27 and TRBJ2-1, with 15 bases aligning to TRBD2. V dropped 4 bases and J dropped 8; count of bases not matched to a gene: 6. The CDR3 consists of 16 residues. From germline, CDR1 is MNHEY and CDR2 SMNVEV (reference sequence). In nucleotides, the CDR3 is TGTGCCAGCAGTTGGCGGACTAGCGGGAGGGAGGATGAGCAGTTCTTC. It is translated as CASSWRTSGREDEQFF.